The 10 T cell receptor beta chains listed next were all sequenced from one sample in a study of Graves' ophthalmopathy and Graves' hyperthyroidism listed by TCRdb under 2018. The instrument was an Illumina HiSeq 2000. For repertoire sequencing, TCR beta CDR3 regions were amplified from RNA transcripts. A first-round RT-PCR used HTBI primers with the Qiagen OneStep RT-PCR kit, followed by a second-round multiplex PCR, size selection and purification. Starting from the raw public reads, TCRdb applied fastp trimming at Q25, assembled clones with MiXCR and retained in-frame beta chains. Here each entry gathers all rows of one CDR3 protein and keeps the most common genes and DNA. The sample table lists roughly 230,000 distinct CDR3 sequences, 20% to 25% of them with a count of one. Roughly 40% of the sample comes from the top ten. Material for sequencing was peripheral blood. The receptors shown here come from a woman aged 50 to 60 with Graves' ophthalmopathy. Donor details come from another sample of the same person, matched by shared clones.

The chain couples TRBV19 to TRBJ2-2; no clear D gene. Germline V gene lookup returns CDR1 LNHDA and CDR2 SQIVND (reference sequence). Trimming pared 4 bases from V and 8 bases from J, leaving 5 bases between. The CDR3 extends over 11 amino acids. This CDR3 reads CASSSAGELFF. As DNA, the CDR3 is TGTGCCAGTAGTAGTGCGGGGGAGCTGTTTTTT.

This clonotype was seen ten or more times. The rearrangement joins TRBV27 to TRBJ1-5; D might be TRBD1 (5 bases). CDR1 is MNHEY, CDR2 SMNVEV, per germline (reference sequence). The CDR3 totals 14 residues. The germline V and J ends were trimmed by 0 bases and 7 bases, with 10 bases remaining between them. CDR3 nucleotide sequence: TGTGCCAGCAGTTTATCGGGAACAGGCCAGCCCCAGCATTTT. It encodes CASSLSGTGQPQHF.

About this clonotype itself: An end of the junction does not agree with germline; a read error may underlie this. V usage is TRBV27 and J usage is TRBJ1-1; D uncertain. In germline, CDR1 is MNHEY, CDR2 SMNVEV (reference sequence). This CDR3 has 14 amino acids. Written as DNA, the CDR3 is TGTGCCAGCCGTTTCCGGAATTCTAACACTGAAGCTTTCTTT. It specifies CASRFRNSNTEAFF.

This clonotype came up many times. This chain uses TRBV5-1 with TRBJ2-2, with D unresolved. The CDR3 contains 15 residues. CDR1 is SGHRS and CDR2 is YFSETQ in the germline V gene. Deletions cut 4 bases from V and 1 base from J, with 11 bases between. In DNA form, the CDR3 reads TGCGCCAGCAGCCCCCAGGCAGGGAACACCGGGGAGCTGTTTTTT. Translation gives CASSPQAGNTGELFF.

The V gene is TRBV7-9, the J gene TRBJ1-2; no clear D gene. Germline lookup yields CDR1 SEHNR and CDR2 FQNEAQ (reference sequence). The V end was cut by 0 bases, the J end by 8 bases, with 13 bases between. The length of the CDR3 is 14 residues. The CDR3 sequence: CASSLALASAGYTF. The CDR3 region has the DNA TGTGCCAGCAGCTTAGCGCTGGCATCTGCGGGCTACACCTTC.

This clonotype occurred many times. This chain connects TRBV12-3 or TRBV12-4 to TRBJ2-7, with D unclear. The CDR3 is made up of 12 amino acids. V lost 2 bases and J 2 bases, leaving 4 bases between the germline ends. CDR3 in amino acids: CASSLSPYEQYF. CDR3 coding DNA: TGTGCCAGCAGTTTATCTCCCTACGAGCAGTACTTC.

There are many counts of this clonotype. The CDR3, as DNA: TGCAGCGTTGACGGGGGCGGGCCGAGAGAGACCCAGTACTTC. Translation gives CSVDGGGPRETQYF. The rearrangement links TRBV29-1 to TRBJ2-5; D possibly matches TRBD1 or TRBD2 (6 bases each). The CDR3 totals 14 residues. CDR1 and CDR2 from the germline V gene are SQVTM and ANQGSEA. Trimming shortened V by 3 bases and J by 4 bases, and 15 bases separated the two germline ends.

This clonotype has ten or more counts. The genes are TRBV5-6 and TRBJ2-7; 10 nucleotides agree with TRBD1. Germline V gene sequence: CDR1 SGHDT, CDR2 YYEEEE. CDR3 length: 15 amino acids. After removal of 4 bases from V and 1 base from J, the junction contained 5 bases not matched to a gene. CDR3 region: CASSGGTGVSYEQYF. In nucleotides, the CDR3 is TGTGCCAGCAGCGGCGGGACAGGGGTGTCCTACGAGCAGTACTTC.

The chain carries TRBV15 and TRBJ1-1, with D uncertain. The length of the CDR3 is 13 residues. V dropped 7 bases and J dropped 3 bases, with 12 bases sitting between them. The germline CDR1 and CDR2 sequences are LNHNV and YYDKDF (reference sequence). CDR3 in DNA: TGTGCCACCACCCTCAACGGATACACTGAAGCTTTCTTT. Encoded protein: CATTLNGYTEAFF.

CDR3 nucleotides: TGCGCCAGCAGCTTGGCCGATAGAACAGCCTACGAGCAGTACTTC. It encodes CASSLADRTAYEQYF. The chain combines TRBV5-1 with TRBJ2-7, with no clear D. This CDR3 has 15 amino acids. Germline loops: CDR1 SGHRS, CDR2 YFSETQ. V was shortened by 0 bases and J by 2 bases, with 12 bases between the two germline ends.